The clone carrying this TCR beta chain was seen a few times. What it recognizes is unknown. The CDR3 consists of 14 residues. The V end lost 4 bases, the J end lost 6 bases, and 15 bases lay between the germline ends. Germline lookup yields CDR1 ENHRY and CDR2 SYGVKD. This record belongs to a study of a mutant IDH1 vaccine in newly diagnosed glioma. Time point here: week 35, safety follow-up. The investigators gave 300 ug of mutant IDH1 20-mer peptide in each vaccine dose, together with topical imiquimod. Libraries were prepared by immunoSEQ multiplex PCR; TCRdb keeps only in-frame clonotypes and omits some of them. The sample lists 50,000 to 75,000 clones; 65% to 75% were seen once.

This chain links TRBV10-3 with TRBJ1-2, with D perhaps matching TRBD1 (6 bases). This specimen consisted of PBMCs, obtained from a glioma patient whose treatment included an IDH1 peptide vaccine. The receptor's source is a man aged 50 to 60 with glioma. The CDR3 is CAISGEGDSDGYTF. The CDR3 DNA is TGTGCCATCAGTGGTGAGGGGGATTCAGATGGCTACACCTTC.